The source of this T cell receptor (beta chain) is a study of T cell responses to AZD1222 COVID-19 vaccine. Findings of the study overall: Repertoire sampling happened only post peak T cell response.

Regarding this clone: No antigen is known for it.

Timing groups of about 4 and about 12 weeks for second doses were pooled. Assay used: immunoSEQ multiplex PCR; TCRdb lists only in-frame clones, some missing. The repertoire includes 250,000 to 300,000 clones, almost 95% of them detected once, and less than 0.65% sits in the top ten. The sequencing used peripheral blood, collected 28 days after the second AZD1222 dose. The TCR was taken from an adult who received the AZD1222 COVID-19 vaccine.

In DNA, the CDR3 is TGTGCCAGCAGCGTGGGAGGACAGGGAGGATCACCCCTCCACTTT. This gives the protein CASSVGGQGGSPLHF. The J gene is TRBJ1-6, the V gene TRBV9; 8 nucleotides line up with TRBD1. This CDR3 is built from 15 residues. Losses at the gene ends were 2 bases for V and 10 bases for J; bases not matched to a gene: 8. The germline V gene has CDR1 SGDLS and CDR2 YYNGEE.